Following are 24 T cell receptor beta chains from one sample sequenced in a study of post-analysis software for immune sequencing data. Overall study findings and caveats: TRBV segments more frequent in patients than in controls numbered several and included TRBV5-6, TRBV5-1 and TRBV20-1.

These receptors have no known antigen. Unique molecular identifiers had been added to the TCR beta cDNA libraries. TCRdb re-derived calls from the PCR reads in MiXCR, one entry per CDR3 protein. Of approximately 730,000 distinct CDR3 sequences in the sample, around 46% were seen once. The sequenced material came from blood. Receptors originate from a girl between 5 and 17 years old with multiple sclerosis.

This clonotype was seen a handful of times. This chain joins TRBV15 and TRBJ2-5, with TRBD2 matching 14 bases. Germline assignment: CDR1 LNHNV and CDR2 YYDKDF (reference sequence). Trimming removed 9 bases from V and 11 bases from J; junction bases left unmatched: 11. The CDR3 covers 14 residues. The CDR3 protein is CATSGTSGSVVQYF. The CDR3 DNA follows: TGTGCCACGAGCGGGACTAGCGGGAGTGTCGTGCAGTACTTC.

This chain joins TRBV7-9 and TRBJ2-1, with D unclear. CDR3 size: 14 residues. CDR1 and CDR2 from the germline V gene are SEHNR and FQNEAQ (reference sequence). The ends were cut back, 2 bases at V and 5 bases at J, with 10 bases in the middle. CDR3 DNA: TGTGCCAGCAGCTTAAATCGTGGAGACAATGAGCAGTTCTTC. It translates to CASSLNRGDNEQFF.

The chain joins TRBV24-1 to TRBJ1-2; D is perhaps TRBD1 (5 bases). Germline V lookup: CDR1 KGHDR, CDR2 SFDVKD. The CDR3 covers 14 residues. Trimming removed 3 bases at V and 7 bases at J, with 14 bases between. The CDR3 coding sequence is TGTGCCACCAGTGATGCGGACCGGAGGGGTGGCTACACCTTC. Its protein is CATSDADRRGGYTF.

The CDR3 region is CASRLTSGSYTQYF. In DNA, the CDR3 is TGTGCCAGCAGACTGACTAGCGGGAGTTATACGCAGTATTTT. The J gene is TRBJ2-3, the V gene TRBV12-3 or TRBV12-4; the match to TRBD2 covers 12 bases. This CDR3 is built from 14 residues. J was trimmed by 7 bases and V by 6 bases; bases with no gene match: 5.

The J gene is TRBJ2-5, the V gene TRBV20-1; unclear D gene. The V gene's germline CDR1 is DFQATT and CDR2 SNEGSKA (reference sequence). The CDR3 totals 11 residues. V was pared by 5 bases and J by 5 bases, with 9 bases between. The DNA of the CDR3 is TGCAGTGCTTCAGATGGGGAGACCCAGTACTTC. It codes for CSASDGETQYF.

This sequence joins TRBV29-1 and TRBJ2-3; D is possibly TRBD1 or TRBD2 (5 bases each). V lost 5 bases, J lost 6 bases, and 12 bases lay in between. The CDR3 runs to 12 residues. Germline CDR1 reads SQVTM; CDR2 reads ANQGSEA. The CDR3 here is CSVWQGGDTQYF. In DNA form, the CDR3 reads TGCAGCGTTTGGCAGGGCGGGGATACGCAGTATTTT.

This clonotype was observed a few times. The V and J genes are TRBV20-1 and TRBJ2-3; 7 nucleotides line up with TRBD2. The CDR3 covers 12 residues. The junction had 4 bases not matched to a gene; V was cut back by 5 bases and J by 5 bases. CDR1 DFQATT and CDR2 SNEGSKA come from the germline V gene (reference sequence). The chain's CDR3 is CSAQASGDTQYF. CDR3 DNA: TGCAGTGCTCAGGCTAGCGGAGATACGCAGTATTTT.

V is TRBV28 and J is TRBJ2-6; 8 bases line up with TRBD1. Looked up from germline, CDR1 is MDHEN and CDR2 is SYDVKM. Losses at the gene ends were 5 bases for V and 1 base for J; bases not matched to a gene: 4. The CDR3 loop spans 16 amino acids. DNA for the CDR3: TGTGCCAGCAGTAGGCAGGGGGCGTCTGGGGCCAACGTCCTGACTTTC. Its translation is CASSRQGASGANVLTF. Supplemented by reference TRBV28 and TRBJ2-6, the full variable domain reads DVKVTQSSRYLVKRTGEKVFLECVQDMDHENMFWYRQDPGLGLRLIYFSYDVKMKEKGDIPEGYSVSREKKERFSLILESASTNQTSMYLCASSRQGASGANVLTFGAGSRLTVL.

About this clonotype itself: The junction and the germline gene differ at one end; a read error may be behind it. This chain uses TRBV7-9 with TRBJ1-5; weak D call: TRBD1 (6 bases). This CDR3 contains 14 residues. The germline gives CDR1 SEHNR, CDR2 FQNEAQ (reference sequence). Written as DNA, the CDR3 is TGTGCCAGCAGCCTCGGGACACGCAACCAGCCCCAGCATTTT. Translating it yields CASSLGTRNQPQHF.

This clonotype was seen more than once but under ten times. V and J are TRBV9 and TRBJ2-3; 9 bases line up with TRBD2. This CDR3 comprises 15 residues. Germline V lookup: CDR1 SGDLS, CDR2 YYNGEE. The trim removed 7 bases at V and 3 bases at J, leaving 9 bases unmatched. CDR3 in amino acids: CASGGASGKTDTQYF. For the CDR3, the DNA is TGTGCCAGCGGTGGCGCTAGCGGGAAGACAGATACGCAGTATTTT.

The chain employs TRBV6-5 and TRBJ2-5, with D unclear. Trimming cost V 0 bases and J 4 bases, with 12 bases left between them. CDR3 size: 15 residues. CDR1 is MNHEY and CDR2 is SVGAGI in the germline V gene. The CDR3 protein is CASSYSLASGETQYF. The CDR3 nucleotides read TGTGCCAGCAGTTACTCTTTAGCTTCGGGAGAGACCCAGTACTTC.

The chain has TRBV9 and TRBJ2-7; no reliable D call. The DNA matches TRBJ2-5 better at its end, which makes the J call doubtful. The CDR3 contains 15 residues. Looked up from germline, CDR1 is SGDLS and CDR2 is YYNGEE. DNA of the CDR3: TGTGCCAGCAGCGTAGAGTGGGCCGTCGGGGAGACCCAGTACTTC. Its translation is CASSVEWAVGETQYF.

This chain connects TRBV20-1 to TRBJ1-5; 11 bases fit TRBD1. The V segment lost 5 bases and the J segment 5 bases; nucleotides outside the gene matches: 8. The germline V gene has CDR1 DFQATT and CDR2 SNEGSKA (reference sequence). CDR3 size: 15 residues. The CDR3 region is CSAGRRTGGDQPQHF. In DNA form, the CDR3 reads TGCAGTGCTGGCAGAAGGACAGGGGGCGATCAGCCCCAGCATTTT.

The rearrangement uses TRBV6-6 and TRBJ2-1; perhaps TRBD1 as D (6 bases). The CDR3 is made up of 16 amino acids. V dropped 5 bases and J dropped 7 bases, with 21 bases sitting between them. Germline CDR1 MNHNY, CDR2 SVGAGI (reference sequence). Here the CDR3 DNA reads TGTGCCAGCAGTCAGGGCCACAGGGACATGGGGAATGAGCAGTTCTTC. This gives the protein CASSQGHRDMGNEQFF.

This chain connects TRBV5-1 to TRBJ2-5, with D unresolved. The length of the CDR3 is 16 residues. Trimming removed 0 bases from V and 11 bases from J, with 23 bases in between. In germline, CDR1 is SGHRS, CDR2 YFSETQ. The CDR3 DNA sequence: TGCGCCAGCAGCTTGGAGGGTGGCAGCCCTCCCTACGGGCAGTACTTC. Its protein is CASSLEGGSPPYGQYF.

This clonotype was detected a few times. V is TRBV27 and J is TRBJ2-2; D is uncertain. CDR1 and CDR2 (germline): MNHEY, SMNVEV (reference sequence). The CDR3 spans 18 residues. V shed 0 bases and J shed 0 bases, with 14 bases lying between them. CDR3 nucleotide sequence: TGTGCCAGCAGTTTATCGTTGGCCGCTATTGCGAACACCGGGGAGCTGTTTTTT. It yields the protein CASSLSLAAIANTGELFF.

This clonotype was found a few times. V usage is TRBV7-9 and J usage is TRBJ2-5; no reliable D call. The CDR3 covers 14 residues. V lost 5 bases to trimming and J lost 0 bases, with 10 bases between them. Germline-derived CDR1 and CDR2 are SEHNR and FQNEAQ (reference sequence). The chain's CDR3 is CASSAAANQETQYF. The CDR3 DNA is TGTGCCAGCAGCGCGGCAGCTAACCAAGAGACCCAGTACTTC. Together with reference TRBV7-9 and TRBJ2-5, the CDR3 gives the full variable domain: DTGVSQNPRHKITKRGQNVTFRCDPISEHNRLYWYRQTLGQGPEFLTYFQNEAQLEKSRLLSDRFSAERPKGSFSTLEIQRTEQGDSAMYLCASSAAANQETQYFGPGTRLLVL.

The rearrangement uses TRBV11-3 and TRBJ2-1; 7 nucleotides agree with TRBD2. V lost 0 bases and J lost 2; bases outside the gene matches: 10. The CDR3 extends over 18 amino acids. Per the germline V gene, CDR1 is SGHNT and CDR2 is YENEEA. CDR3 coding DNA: TGTGCCAGCAGCTTAGATTTAAACCGGCTAGCGGCCTACAATGAGCAGTTCTTC. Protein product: CASSLDLNRLAAYNEQFF.

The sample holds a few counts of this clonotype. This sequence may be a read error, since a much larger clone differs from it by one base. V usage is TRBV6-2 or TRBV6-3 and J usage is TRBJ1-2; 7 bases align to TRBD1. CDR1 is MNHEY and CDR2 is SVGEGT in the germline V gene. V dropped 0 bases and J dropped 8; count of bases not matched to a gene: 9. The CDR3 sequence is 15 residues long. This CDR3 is CASSYSAAGDSGYTF. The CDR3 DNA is TGTGCCAGCAGTTACTCGGCGGCAGGGGACAGCGGCTACACCTTC.

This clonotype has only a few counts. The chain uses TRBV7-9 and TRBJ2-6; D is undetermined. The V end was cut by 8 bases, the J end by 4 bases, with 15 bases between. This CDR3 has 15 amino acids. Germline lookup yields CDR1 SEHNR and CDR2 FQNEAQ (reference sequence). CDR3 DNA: TGTGCCAGCTTAACTGGGTCAGGAGGGGCCAACGTCCTGACTTTC. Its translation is CASLTGSGGANVLTF.

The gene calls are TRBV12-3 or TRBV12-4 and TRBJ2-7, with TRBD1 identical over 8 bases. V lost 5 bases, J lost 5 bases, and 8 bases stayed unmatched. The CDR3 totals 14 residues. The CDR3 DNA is TGTGCCAGCAGTAAAGGACAGGGCTTGAACGAGCAGTACTTC. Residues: CASSKGQGLNEQYF.

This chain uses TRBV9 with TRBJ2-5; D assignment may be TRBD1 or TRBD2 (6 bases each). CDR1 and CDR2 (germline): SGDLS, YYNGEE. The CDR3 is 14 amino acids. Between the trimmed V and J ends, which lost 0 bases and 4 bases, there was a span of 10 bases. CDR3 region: CASSVVGGPETQYF. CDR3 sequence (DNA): TGTGCCAGCAGCGTAGTGGGGGGCCCAGAGACCCAGTACTTC. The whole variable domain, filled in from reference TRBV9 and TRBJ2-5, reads DSGVTQTPKHLITATGQRVTLRCSPRSGDLSVYWYQQSLDQGLQFLIQYYNGEERAKGNILERFSAQQFPDLHSELNLSSLELGDSALYFCASSVVGGPETQYFGPGTRLLVL.

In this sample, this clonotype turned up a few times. The CDR3 sequence: CSGGRAGGHEQYF. CDR3 DNA: TGCAGCGGGGGGAGAGCGGGAGGGCACGAGCAGTACTTC. The chain is built from TRBV29-1 and TRBJ2-7, with 10 bases matching TRBD2. Germline V gene sequence: CDR1 SQVTM, CDR2 ANQGSEA. The CDR3 sequence is 13 residues long. Unmatched junction bases numbered 8, after V lost 7 bases and J lost 5 bases.

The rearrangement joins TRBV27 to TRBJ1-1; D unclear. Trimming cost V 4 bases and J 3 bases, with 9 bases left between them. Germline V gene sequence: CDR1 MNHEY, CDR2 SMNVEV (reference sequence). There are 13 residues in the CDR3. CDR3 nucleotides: TGTGCCAGCAGTTGGTCAGCCTACACTGAAGCTTTCTTT. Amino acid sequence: CASSWSAYTEAFF.